These 21 T cell receptor beta chains were sequenced from one sample in a study of blood T cell repertoires in COVID-19. Clones were read by immunoSEQ multiplex PCR, and TCRdb kept only the in-frame ones, dropping some. The table records 160,000 or so clones, around 84% of them present only once. Input material: peripheral blood. The receptors derive from a middle-aged man with acute or convalescent COVID-19.

In regard to this clone: Its ends do not fully match the called genes, so a read error is possible. This chain links TRBV5-4 with TRBJ1-1; 8 nucleotides agree with TRBD1. Germline lookup yields CDR1 SGHNT and CDR2 YYREEE (reference sequence). CDR3 length: 15 amino acids. CDR3 sequence (DNA): TGTGCCAGCAGACAGTCTCCTCTGTCGACAGGGGAAGGTTTCTTT. Translating it yields CASRQSPLSTGEGFF.

This chain links TRBV5-1 with TRBJ1-2; 9 bases match TRBD1. CDR3 size: 14 residues. Per the germline V gene, CDR1 is SGHRS and CDR2 is YFSETQ. Trimming at V came to 4 bases and at J to 7 bases, leaving 8 bases not matched to a gene. Written as DNA, the CDR3 is TGCGCCAGCAGCCCCGGGACAGGGCTGATTGGCTACACCTTC. This translates into CASSPGTGLIGYTF.

The rearrangement joins TRBV7-2 to TRBJ2-5; TRBD1 is a possible D gene (6 bases). CDR1 and CDR2 from the germline V gene are SGHTA and FQGNSA. Trimming removed 6 bases at V and 1 base at J, with 15 bases between. This CDR3 region has 15 residues. This CDR3 is CASSRPGTIQETQYF. The CDR3 DNA reads TGTGCCAGCAGTCGGCCCGGGACAATCCAAGAGACCCAGTACTTC.

This chain uses TRBV29-1 with TRBJ2-7; a weak D match, TRBD2 (6 bases). The V end lost 7 bases, the J end lost 6 bases, and 13 bases lay between the germline ends. This CDR3 comprises 11 residues. Per the germline V gene, CDR1 is SQVTM and CDR2 is ANQGSEA. The CDR3 DNA reads TGCAGCGGGCGGGGTGGTAGCGAGCAGTACTTC. Translating it yields CSGRGGSEQYF.

This chain links TRBV11-2 with TRBJ2-7; 8 bases are a match to TRBD1. CDR1 is SGHAT and CDR2 is FQNNGV in the germline V gene. V trimming: 6 bases; J trimming: 4 bases; junction bases outside the gene matches: 2. The CDR3 loop spans 12 amino acids. The CDR3 here is CASRRTGYEQYF. The CDR3 DNA reads TGTGCCAGCAGGAGGACAGGGTACGAGCAGTACTTC.

V gene TRBV28 combines with J gene TRBJ1-5, with TRBD1 as a possible D gene (5 bases). CDR1 and CDR2 from the germline V gene are MDHEN and SYDVKM. The V end lost 3 bases, the J end lost 6 bases, and 15 bases lay between the germline ends. CDR3 size: 15 residues. CDR3 region: CASSFQDGRGQPQHF. In nucleotides, the CDR3 is TGTGCCAGCAGTTTCCAGGACGGGAGGGGTCAGCCCCAGCATTTT.

This sequence joins TRBV7-9 and TRBJ1-1; 8 bases are a match to TRBD1. CDR1 and CDR2 from the germline V gene are SEHNR and FQNEAQ (reference sequence). This CDR3 contains 16 residues. V lost 3 bases, J lost 4 bases, and 10 bases stayed unmatched. The CDR3 here is CASSFLQRQGSTEAFF. The CDR3 nucleotides are TGTGCCAGCAGCTTCCTACAACGACAGGGGAGCACTGAAGCTTTCTTT.

The chain joins TRBV5-4 to TRBJ2-3; D is perhaps TRBD1 (5 bases). The length of the CDR3 is 15 residues. Germline values: CDR1 SGHNT, CDR2 YYREEE (reference sequence). Trimming removed 2 bases at V and 0 bases at J, with 10 bases between. CDR3 nucleotide sequence: TGTGCCAGCAGCTTATTACCAGGGAGCACAGATACGCAGTATTTT. It translates to CASSLLPGSTDTQYF.

In nucleotides, the CDR3 is TGTGCCACCAAAGAGGGCCATAATGAAAAACTGTTTTTT. It yields the protein CATKEGHNEKLFF. J is TRBJ1-4 and V is TRBV25-1; D gene uncertain. V lost 10 bases and J lost 4, with 13 bases in between. CDR3 length equals 13 residues. Per the germline V gene, CDR1 is MGHDK and CDR2 is SYGVNS.

A few counts support this clone. The rearrangement links TRBV5-1 to TRBJ1-2; the match to TRBD1 covers 8 bases. The trim removed 1 base at V and 6 bases at J, leaving 8 bases unmatched. Germline lookup yields CDR1 SGHRS and CDR2 YFSETQ. CDR3 length: 15 residues. DNA of the CDR3: TGCGCCAGCAGCTTGAGTGGACAGGGCGGTCATGGCTACACCTTC. It is translated as CASSLSGQGGHGYTF.

The chain couples TRBV13 to TRBJ1-1; TRBD1 matches at 8 bases. Trimming took 2 bases from V and 4 from J; bases not matched to a gene: 6. Germline V gene data show CDR1 as PRHDT and CDR2 as FYEKMQ (reference sequence). The CDR3 runs to 15 residues. CDR3 nucleotides: TGTGCCAGCAGCTTAATTCAGGGGGCGGCCACTGAAGCTTTCTTT. It translates to CASSLIQGAATEAFF.

This clone was found once. CDR3 amino acids: CASRDRGLDSPLHF. CDR3 sequence (DNA): TGTGCCAGCAGGGACAGGGGACTGGATTCACCCCTCCACTTT. The V call is TRBV2, the J call TRBJ1-6; 9 bases align to TRBD1. The junction had 5 bases not matched to a gene; V was cut back by 6 bases and J by 8 bases. The CDR3 length is 14 residues. Germline-derived CDR1 and CDR2 are SNHLY and FYNNEI.

The chain uses TRBV18 and TRBJ1-1, with a weak D call TRBD1 (5 bases). The germline V gene encodes CDR1 KGHSH and CDR2 LQKENI. The CDR3 covers 13 residues. The V end was cut by 5 bases, the J end by 11 bases, with 18 bases between. The CDR3 here is CASSSGTAGAAFF. The CDR3 nucleotides are TGTGCCAGCTCATCGGGGACTGCTGGGGCCGCTTTCTTT.

The rearrangement links TRBV18 to TRBJ2-1; TRBD1 matches 10 bases. Germline trimming cut 3 bases from V and 3 bases from J; bases unmatched to any gene: 2. Looked up from germline, CDR1 is KGHSH and CDR2 is LQKENI. The CDR3 totals 15 residues. The CDR3 is CASSPRDRGYNEQFF. The CDR3 region has the DNA TGTGCCAGCTCACCCCGGGACAGGGGCTACAATGAGCAGTTCTTC.

On this clone: Within the sample, other DNA sequences also encode this same CDR3. The V gene is TRBV9, the J gene TRBJ2-5, with 11 bases that match TRBD2. The junction had 5 bases not matched to a gene; V was cut back by 0 bases and J by 1 base. CDR3 length equals 17 residues. The germline gives CDR1 SGDLS, CDR2 YYNGEE. This CDR3 is CASSVGASGGIQETQYF. Written as DNA, the CDR3 is TGTGCCAGCAGCGTAGGGGCTAGCGGGGGGATCCAAGAGACCCAGTACTTC.

This clone showed up just once. This rearrangement joins TRBV7-8 to TRBJ1-1; tentative D call: TRBD1 (6 bases). Germline V gene sequence: CDR1 SGHVS, CDR2 FQNEAQ. This CDR3 has 17 amino acids. V lost 1 base and J lost 3, with 18 bases in between. This CDR3 is CASSLVGRGAADTEAFF. In nucleotides, the CDR3 is TGTGCCAGCAGCTTAGTGGGGCGGGGGGCGGCGGACACTGAAGCTTTCTTT.

This CDR3 reads CASSVGGGLSTDTQYF. The CDR3 coding sequence is TGTGCCAGCAGCGTAGGAGGGGGATTGAGCACAGATACGCAGTATTTT. V and J are TRBV9 and TRBJ2-3; a weak D match, TRBD1 (6 bases). The CDR3 consists of 16 residues. Trimming took 0 bases from V and 0 from J, leaving 11 bases between them. Per germline, CDR1 SGDLS and CDR2 YYNGEE.

J is TRBJ2-7 and V is TRBV9; 7 bases agree with TRBD1. The ends lost 0 bases at V and 3 bases at J; junction bases unmatched: 0. The CDR3 runs to 13 residues. The V gene's germline CDR1 is SGDLS and CDR2 YYNGEE. CDR3 coding DNA: TGTGCCAGCAGCGTAGGGGACAGCTACGAGCAGTACTTC. Its protein product is CASSVGDSYEQYF.

The V gene is TRBV27, the J gene TRBJ2-3; TRBD2 might be the D (5 bases). There are 15 residues in the CDR3. Looked up from germline, CDR1 is MNHEY and CDR2 is SMNVEV (reference sequence). Trimming left V 4 bases short and J 6 bases short, with 17 bases between. As DNA, the CDR3 is TGTGCCAGCAGTTCTAGCCAAACGGGTAGGGATACGCAGTATTTT. It yields the protein CASSSSQTGRDTQYF.

The chain employs TRBV6-6 and TRBJ1-1; 8 bases agree with TRBD1. The V gene end was trimmed by 4 bases and the J gene end by 5 bases; junction bases not matched to a gene: 6. Germline-derived CDR1 and CDR2 are MNHNY and SVGAGI (reference sequence). CDR3 length: 14 residues. The CDR3 nucleotides read TGTGCCAGCAGTTTGGACAGGGCGGATACTGAAGCTTTCTTT. Residues: CASSLDRADTEAFF.

The rearrangement uses TRBV7-3 and TRBJ1-1; 12 positions agree with TRBD1. Germline CDR1 reads SGHTA; CDR2 reads FQGTGA. Trimming took 3 bases from V and 2 from J; bases not matched to a gene: 4. The CDR3 is made up of 16 amino acids. The chain's CDR3 is CASSLGTGGQNTEAFF. The CDR3, as DNA: TGTGCCAGCAGCTTGGGGACAGGGGGCCAAAACACTGAAGCTTTCTTT. The whole variable domain, filled in from reference TRBV7-3 and TRBJ1-1, reads GAGVSQTPSNKVTEKGKYVELRCDPISGHTALYWYRQSLGQGPEFLIYFQGTGAADDSGLPNDRFFAVRPEGSVSTLKIQRTERGDSAVYLCASSLGTGGQNTEAFFGQGTRLTVV.